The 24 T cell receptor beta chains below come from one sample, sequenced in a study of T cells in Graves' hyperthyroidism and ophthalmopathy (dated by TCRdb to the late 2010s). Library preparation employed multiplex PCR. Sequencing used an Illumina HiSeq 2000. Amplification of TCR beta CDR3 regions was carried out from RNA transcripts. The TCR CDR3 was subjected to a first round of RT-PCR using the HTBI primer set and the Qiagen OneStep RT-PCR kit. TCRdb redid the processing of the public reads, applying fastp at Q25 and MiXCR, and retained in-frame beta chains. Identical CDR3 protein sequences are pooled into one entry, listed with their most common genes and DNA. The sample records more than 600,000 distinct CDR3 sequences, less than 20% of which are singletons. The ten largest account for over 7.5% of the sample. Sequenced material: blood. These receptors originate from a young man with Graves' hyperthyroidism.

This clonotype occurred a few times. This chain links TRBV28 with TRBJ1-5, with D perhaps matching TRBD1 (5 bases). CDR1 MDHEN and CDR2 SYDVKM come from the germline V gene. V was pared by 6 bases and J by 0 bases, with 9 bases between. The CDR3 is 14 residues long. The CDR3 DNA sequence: TGTGCCAGCAGAACAGGAATTAGCAATCAGCCCCAGCATTTT. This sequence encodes CASRTGISNQPQHF.

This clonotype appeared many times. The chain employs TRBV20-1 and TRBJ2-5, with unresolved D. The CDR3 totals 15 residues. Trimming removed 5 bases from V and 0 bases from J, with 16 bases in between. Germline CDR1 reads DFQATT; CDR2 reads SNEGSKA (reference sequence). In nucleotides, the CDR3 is TGCAGTGCTTGGCCCGTGGGTTTCCACCAAGAGACCCAGTACTTC. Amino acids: CSAWPVGFHQETQYF.

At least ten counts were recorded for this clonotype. Written as DNA, the CDR3 is TGTGCCAGCAGCTTACAACAGGGGGGATTCCAAGAGACCCAGTACTTC. Translated, it gives CASSLQQGGFQETQYF. This chain uses TRBV11-2 with TRBJ2-5, with 8 nucleotides matching TRBD1. The ends lost 2 bases at V and 1 base at J; junction bases unmatched: 6. The CDR3 covers 16 residues. CDR1 and CDR2 (germline): SGHAT, FQNNGV.

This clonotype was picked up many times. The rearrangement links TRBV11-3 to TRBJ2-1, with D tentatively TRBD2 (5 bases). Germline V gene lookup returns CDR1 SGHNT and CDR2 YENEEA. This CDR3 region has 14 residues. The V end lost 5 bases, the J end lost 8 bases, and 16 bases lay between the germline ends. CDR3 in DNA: TGTGCCAGCAGCGAAAGGACTGGATACGATGAGCAGTTCTTC. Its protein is CASSERTGYDEQFF.

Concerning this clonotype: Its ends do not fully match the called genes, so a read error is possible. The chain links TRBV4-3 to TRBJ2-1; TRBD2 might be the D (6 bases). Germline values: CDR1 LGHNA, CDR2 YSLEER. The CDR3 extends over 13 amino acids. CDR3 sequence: CASSQADYDEQFF. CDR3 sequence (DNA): TGCGCCAGCAGCCAAGCGGACTACGATGAGCAGTTCTTC.

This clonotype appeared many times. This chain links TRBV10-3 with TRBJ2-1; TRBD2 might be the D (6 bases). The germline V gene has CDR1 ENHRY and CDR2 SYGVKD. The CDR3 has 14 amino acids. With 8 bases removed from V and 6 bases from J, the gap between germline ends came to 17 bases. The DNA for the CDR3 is TGTGCCATCCAGGAGAGGGAGGCAAGCAATGAGCAGTTCTTC. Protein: CAIQEREASNEQFF.

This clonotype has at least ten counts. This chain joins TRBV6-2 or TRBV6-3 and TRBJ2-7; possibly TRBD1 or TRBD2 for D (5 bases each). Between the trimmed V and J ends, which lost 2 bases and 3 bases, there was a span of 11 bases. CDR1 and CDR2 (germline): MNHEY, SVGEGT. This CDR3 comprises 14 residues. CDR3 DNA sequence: TGTGCCAGCAGTTACCTGGGACGGATCTACGAGCAGTACTTC. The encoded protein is CASSYLGRIYEQYF.

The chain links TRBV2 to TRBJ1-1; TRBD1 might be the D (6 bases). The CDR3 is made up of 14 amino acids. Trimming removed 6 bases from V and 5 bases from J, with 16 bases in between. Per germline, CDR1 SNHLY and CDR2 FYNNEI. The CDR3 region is CASRASQGGTEAFF. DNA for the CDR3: TGTGCCAGCAGAGCGTCACAGGGTGGGACTGAAGCTTTCTTT.

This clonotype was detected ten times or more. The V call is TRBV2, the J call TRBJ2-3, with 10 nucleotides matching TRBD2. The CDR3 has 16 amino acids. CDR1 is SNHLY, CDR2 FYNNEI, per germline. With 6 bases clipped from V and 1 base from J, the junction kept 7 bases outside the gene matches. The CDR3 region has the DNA TGTGCCAGCAGCGAGATAGCGGGAGGACGCACAGATACGCAGTATTTT. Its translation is CASSEIAGGRTDTQYF.

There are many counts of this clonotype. The CDR3 sequence is CASSPRRADTQYF. CDR3 bases: TGTGCCAGCAGCCCTCGTAGGGCAGATACGCAGTATTTT. This chain joins TRBV7-2 and TRBJ2-3, with no clear D. The CDR3 has 13 residues. V shed 5 bases and J shed 4 bases, with 10 bases lying between them. Germline V CDR1 and CDR2: SGHTA, FQGNSA.

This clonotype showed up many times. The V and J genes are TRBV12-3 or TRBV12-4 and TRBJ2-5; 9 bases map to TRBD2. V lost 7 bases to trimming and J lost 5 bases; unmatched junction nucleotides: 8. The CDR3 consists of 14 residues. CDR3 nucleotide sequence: TGTGCCAGCACCCCGGGCGGGAGGGGTGAGACCCAGTACTTC. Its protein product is CASTPGGRGETQYF.

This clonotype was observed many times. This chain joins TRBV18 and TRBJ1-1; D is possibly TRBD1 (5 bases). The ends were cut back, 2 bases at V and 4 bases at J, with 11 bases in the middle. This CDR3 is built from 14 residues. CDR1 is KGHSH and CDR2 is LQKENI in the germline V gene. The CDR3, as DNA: TGTGCCAGCTCACCAAGCATCAGGGCCACTGAAGCTTTCTTT. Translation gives CASSPSIRATEAFF.

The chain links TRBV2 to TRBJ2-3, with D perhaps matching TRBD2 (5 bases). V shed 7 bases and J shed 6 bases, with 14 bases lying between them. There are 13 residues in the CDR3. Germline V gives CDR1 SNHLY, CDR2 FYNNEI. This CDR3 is CASTRTVGDTQYF. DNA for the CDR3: TGTGCCAGCACCAGGACTGTTGGGGATACGCAGTATTTT.

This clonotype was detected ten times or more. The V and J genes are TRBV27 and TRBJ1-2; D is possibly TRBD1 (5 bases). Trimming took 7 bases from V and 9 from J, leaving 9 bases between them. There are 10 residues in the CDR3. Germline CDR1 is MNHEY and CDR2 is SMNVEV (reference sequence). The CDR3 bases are TGTGCCAGCAAGGGGCATAGCTACACCTTC. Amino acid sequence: CASKGHSYTF.

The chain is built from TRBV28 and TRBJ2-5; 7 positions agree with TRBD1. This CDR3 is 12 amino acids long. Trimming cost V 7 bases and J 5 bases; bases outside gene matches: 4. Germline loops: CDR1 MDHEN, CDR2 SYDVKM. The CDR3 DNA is TGTGCCAGCAAAAGGGGGCAGGAGACCCAGTACTTC. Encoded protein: CASKRGQETQYF.

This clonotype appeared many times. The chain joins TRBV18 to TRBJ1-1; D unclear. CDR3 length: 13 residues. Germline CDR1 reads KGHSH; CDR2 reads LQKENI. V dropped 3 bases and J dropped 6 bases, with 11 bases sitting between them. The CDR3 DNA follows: TGTGCCAGCTCACCGGCTCTGTCGGCTGAAGCTTTCTTT. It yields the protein CASSPALSAEAFF.

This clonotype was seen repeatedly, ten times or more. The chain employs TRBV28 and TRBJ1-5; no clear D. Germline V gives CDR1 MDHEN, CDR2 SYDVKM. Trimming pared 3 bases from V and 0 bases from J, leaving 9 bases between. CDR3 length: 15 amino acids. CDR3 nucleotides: TGTGCCAGCAGTTTCAGCGTATCTAGCAATCAGCCCCAGCATTTT. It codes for CASSFSVSSNQPQHF.

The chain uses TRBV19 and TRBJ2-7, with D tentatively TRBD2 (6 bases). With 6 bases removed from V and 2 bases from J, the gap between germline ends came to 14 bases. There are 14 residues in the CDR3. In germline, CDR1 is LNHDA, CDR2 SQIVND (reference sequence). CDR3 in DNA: TGTGCCAGTAGGGGAGGCCACGGCGCCTACGAGCAGTACTTC. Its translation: CASRGGHGAYEQYF.

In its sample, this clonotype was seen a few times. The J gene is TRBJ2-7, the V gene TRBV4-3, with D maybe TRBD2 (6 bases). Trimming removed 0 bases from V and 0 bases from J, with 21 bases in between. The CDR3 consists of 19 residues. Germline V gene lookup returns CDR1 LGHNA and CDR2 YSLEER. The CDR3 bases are TGCGCCAGCAGCCAAGATTTGGGCACAGTAGGGAGGAGCTCCTACGAGCAGTACTTC. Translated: CASSQDLGTVGRSSYEQYF.

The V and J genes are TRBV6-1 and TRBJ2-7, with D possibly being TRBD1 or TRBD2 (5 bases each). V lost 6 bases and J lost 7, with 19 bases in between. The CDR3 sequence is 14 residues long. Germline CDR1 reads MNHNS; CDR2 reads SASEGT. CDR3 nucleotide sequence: TGTGCCAGCAGCGTGGGACCTCCCCCGGGGGAGCAGTACTTC. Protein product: CASSVGPPPGEQYF.

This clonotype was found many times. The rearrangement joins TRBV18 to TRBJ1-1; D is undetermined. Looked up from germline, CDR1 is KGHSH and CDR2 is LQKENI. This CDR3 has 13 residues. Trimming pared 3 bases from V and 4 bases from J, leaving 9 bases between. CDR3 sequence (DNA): TGTGCCAGCTCACCCGGGCGGGCCACTGAAGCTTTCTTT. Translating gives CASSPGRATEAFF.

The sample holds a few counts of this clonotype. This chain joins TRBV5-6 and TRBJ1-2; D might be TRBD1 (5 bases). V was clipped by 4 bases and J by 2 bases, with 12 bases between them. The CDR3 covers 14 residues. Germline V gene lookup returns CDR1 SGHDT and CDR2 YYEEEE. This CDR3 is CASSPGLRNYGYTF. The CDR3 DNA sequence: TGTGCCAGCAGCCCGGGACTGCGGAACTATGGCTACACCTTC.

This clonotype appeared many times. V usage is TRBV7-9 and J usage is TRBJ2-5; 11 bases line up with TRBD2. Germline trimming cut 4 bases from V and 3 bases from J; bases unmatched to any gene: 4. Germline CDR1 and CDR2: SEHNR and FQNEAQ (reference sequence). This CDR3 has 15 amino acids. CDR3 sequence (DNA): TGTGCCAGCAGCTCCGGGACTAGCGGAAAAGAGACCCAGTACTTC. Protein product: CASSSGTSGKETQYF.

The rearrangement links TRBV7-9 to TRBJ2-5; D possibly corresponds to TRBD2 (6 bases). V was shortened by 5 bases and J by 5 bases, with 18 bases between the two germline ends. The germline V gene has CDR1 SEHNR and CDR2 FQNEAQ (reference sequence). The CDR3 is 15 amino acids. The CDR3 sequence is CASSDSEGGEETQYF. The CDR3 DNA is TGTGCCAGCAGCGATTCTGAAGGAGGGGAGGAGACCCAGTACTTC.